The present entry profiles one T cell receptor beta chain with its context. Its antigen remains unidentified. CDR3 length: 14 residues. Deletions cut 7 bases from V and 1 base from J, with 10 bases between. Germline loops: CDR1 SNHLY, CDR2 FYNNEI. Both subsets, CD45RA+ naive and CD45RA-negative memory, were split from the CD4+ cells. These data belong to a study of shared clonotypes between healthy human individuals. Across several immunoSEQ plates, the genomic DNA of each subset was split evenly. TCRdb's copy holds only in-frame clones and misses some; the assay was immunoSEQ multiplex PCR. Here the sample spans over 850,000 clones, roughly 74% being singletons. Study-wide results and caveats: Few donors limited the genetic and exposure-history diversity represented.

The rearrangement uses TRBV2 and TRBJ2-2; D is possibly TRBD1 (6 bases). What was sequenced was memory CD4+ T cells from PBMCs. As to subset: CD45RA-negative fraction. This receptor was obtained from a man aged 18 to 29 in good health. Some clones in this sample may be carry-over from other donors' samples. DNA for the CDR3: TGTGCCAGCACCTCGACAGGGAACACCGGGGAGCTGTTTTTT. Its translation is CASTSTGNTGELFF.